Listed below are T cell receptor beta chains from one sample, sequenced in a study of cytomegalovirus exposure and HLA in healthy donors. Generated by immunoSEQ multiplex PCR, the TCRdb table keeps only in-frame clones and is missing some. The data hold about 140,000 clones, with under 70% observed a single time. The sample consisted of PBMCs. These receptors came from a woman aged 55-70 years in good health and CMV-seronegative. The CDR3 runs from the conserved cysteine through the conserved F or W. The D gene is left open where the match is weak. Size is omitted from some rows. Given values are once, few, many or a class for expanded clones.

j_call | v_call | d_call | clone_size | cdr3_nt | cdr3_aa
TRBJ2-1 | TRBV27 | TRBD2 | few | TGTGCCAGCAGTTTTTTCTTTGGACTAGCGTTGAATGAGCAGTTCTTC | CASSFFFGLALNEQFF
TRBJ2-2 | TRBV9 | TRBD2 | . | TGTGCCAGCAGCGGGGGACTAGCGGGAGCGTCCGGGGAGCTGTTTTTT | CASSGGLAGASGELFF
TRBJ1-2 | TRBV5-1 | TRBD1 | . | TGCGCCAGCAGCTTGGAGGGGACAGTCTATGGCTACACCTTC | CASSLEGTVYGYTF
TRBJ1-1 | TRBV5-6 | TRBD1 | . | TGTGCCAGCAGCTGGACAGGGTCGATGTCGAACACTGAAGCTTTCTTT | CASSWTGSMSNTEAFF
TRBJ1-3 | TRBV19 | TRBD1 | . | TGTGCCAGTAGGTGGACAGGGACCGGAAACACCATATATTTT | CASRWTGTGNTIYF
TRBJ2-3 | TRBV10-3 | . | once | TGTGCCATCAGTGAGTCAAACAGGGTGAACACAGATACGCAGTATTTT | CAISESNRVNTDTQYF
TRBJ2-2 | TRBV5-1 | . | . | TGCGCCAGCAGCTTTGGAGATCTAAACACCGGGGAGCTGTTTTTT | CASSFGDLNTGELFF
TRBJ2-7 | TRBV5-1 | . | . | TGCGCCAGCAGCTTTGGCGGCCACGAGCAGTACTTC | CASSFGGHEQYF
TRBJ2-2 | TRBV9 | . | once | TGTGCCAGCAGCGTAGGGACGGGACAACTGGGGGGGGAGCTGTTTTTT | CASSVGTGQLGGELFF
TRBJ2-3 | TRBV7-9 | . | . | TGTGCCAGCAGCTCCCTTAAGCGGAACACAGATACGCAGTATTTT | CASSSLKRNTDTQYF
TRBJ1-1 | TRBV7-2 | . | . | TGTGCCAGCAGGGAAGGGGGAAGTAGGGAAGCTTTCTTT | CASREGGSREAFF
TRBJ2-2 | TRBV19 | TRBD1 | . | TGTGCCAGTAGTTGGATGACAGGGCACACCGGGGAGCTGTTTTTT | CASSWMTGHTGELFF
TRBJ2-2 | TRBV12-5 | . | . | TGTGCTAGTGGTCGGGGACAAGGGGGCACCGGGGAGCTGTTTTTT | CASGRGQGGTGELFF
TRBJ2-3 | TRBV6-1 | . | few | TGTGCCAGCAGGAGAGGGGGTCGTGGCACAGATACGCAGTATTTT | CASRRGGRGTDTQYF
TRBJ1-3 | TRBV7-9 | . | . | TGTGCCAGCAGCGCGTCTCCAAACACCATATATTTT | CASSASPNTIYF
TRBJ1-6 | TRBV5-4 | . | . | TGTGCCAGCAGCTTGGACGGCGGCAGGGCGGGGGATTCACCCCTCCACTTT | CASSLDGGRAGDSPLHF
TRBJ1-2 | TRBV27 | . | . | TGTGCCAGCAGAGATCCGGGACAACTCTATGGCTACACCTTC | CASRDPGQLYGYTF
TRBJ2-5 | TRBV27 | TRBD1 | . | TGTGCCAGCAGTTTAGAGACAGGGGGCGAGAGAGGGACCCAGTACTTC | CASSLETGGERGTQYF
TRBJ2-4 | TRBV9 | TRBD2 | few | TGTGCCAGCAGCGTAAGAGCGGGAGGAGACAAAAACATTCAGTACTTC | CASSVRAGGDKNIQYF
TRBJ1-2 | TRBV19 | TRBD1 | . | TGTGCCAGTAGTCAAATCGACAGGGGCTATGGCTACACCTTC | CASSQIDRGYGYTF
TRBJ2-2 | TRBV7-7 | . | . | TGTGCTAGCAGCCAGATTACAAGCACCGGGGAGCTGTTTTTT | CASSQITSTGELFF
TRBJ2-1 | TRBV5-4 | TRBD2 | . | TGTGCCAGCAGATGGACTAGCGGGAGGAAGATTTCCTACAATGAGCAGTTCTTC | CASRWTSGRKISYNEQFF
TRBJ2-4 | TRBV4-1 | TRBD2 | . | TGCGCCAGCAGCCAAGAAGGACTAGCGGGAGCACCAACCAAAAACATTCAGTACTTC | CASSQEGLAGAPTKNIQYF
TRBJ2-7 | TRBV27 | . | . | TGTGCCAGCAGTTTAAGCGCTCTCGGGGTCCACGAGCAGTACTTC | CASSLSALGVHEQYF
TRBJ1-2 | TRBV7-3 | TRBD1 | . | TGTGCCAGCAGCTTAACGGGACAGGGCCACTATGGCTACACCTTC | CASSLTGQGHYGYTF
TRBJ2-3 | TRBV4-2 | . | . | TGTGCCAGCAGCCCACAACTCAGCAGGGGAGCAGATACGCAGTATTTT | CASSPQLSRGADTQYF
TRBJ2-7 | TRBV6-1 | TRBD2 | few | TGTGCCAGCAGTGATAACCCAGGACTAGCCTCAAGCTCCTACGAGCAGTACTTC | CASSDNPGLASSSYEQYF
TRBJ2-1 | TRBV7-8 | TRBD2 | . | TGTGCCAGCAGCTTAGGCGGGGGTATCTACAATGAGCAGTTCTTC | CASSLGGGIYNEQFF
TRBJ2-7 | TRBV5-1 | . | . | TGCGCCAGCAGCTGGATAGGCGGCTCCTACGAGCAGTACTTC | CASSWIGGSYEQYF
TRBJ2-1 | TRBV7-6 | TRBD1 | . | TGTGCCAGCAGAGCAGCTCAGGGGGCGTCCTACAATGAGCAGTTCTTC | CASRAAQGASYNEQFF
TRBJ1-2 | TRBV4-1 | TRBD1 | . | TGCGCCAGCAGCCCCACATATCGGCCGGGACAGGGGCCCTCTAACTATGGCTACACCTTC | CASSPTYRPGQGPSNYGYTF
TRBJ2-7 | TRBV9 | TRBD2 | few | TGTGCCAGCAGCCCCAGACTAGCGGCGTTGGACGAGCAGTACTTC | CASSPRLAALDEQYF
TRBJ1-6 | TRBV7-2 | TRBD1 | . | TGTGCCAGCAGCCAAATGACAGGGGGCGTGGGGCCCCTCCACTTT | CASSQMTGGVGPLHF
TRBJ1-2 | TRBV7-9 | . | few | TGTGCCAGCAGCTTAATCTCAGGGAATGGCTACACCTTC | CASSLISGNGYTF
TRBJ2-7 | TRBV5-6 | TRBD2 | few | TGTGCCAGCAGCCTACGGGCTAGCGGATCTTACGAGCAGTACTTC | CASSLRASGSYEQYF
TRBJ2-5 | TRBV11-1 | TRBD1 | . | TGTGCCAGCAGCTTAAGGACAGGGGTCGGTTTCAGCCAAGAGACCCAGTACTTC | CASSLRTGVGFSQETQYF
TRBJ2-3 | TRBV9 | TRBD2 | . | TGTGCCAGCAGCCAGACTAGCGGGAGGATTCATACGCAGTATTTT | CASSQTSGRIHTQYF
TRBJ1-3 | TRBV19 | TRBD1 | few | TGTGCCAGTAGTTCCCGGACAGGATTCTCTGGAAACACCATATATTTT | CASSSRTGFSGNTIYF
TRBJ2-1 | TRBV29-1 | TRBD2 | . | TGCAGCGCAAGGGCGGGAGGGGTAAACAATGAGCAGTTCTTC | CSARAGGVNNEQFF
TRBJ2-4 | TRBV5-1 | TRBD2 | . | TGCGCCAGCAGCTTTGGGACTAGGAACATTCAGTACTTC | CASSFGTRNIQYF
TRBJ2-1 | TRBV6-4 | TRBD2 | . | TGTGCCAGCAGTGACGTGACACGGGTTTGCGGGAGGCCTTACAATGAGCAGTTCTTC | CASSDVTRVCGRPYNEQFF
TRBJ2-2 | TRBV9 | . | . | TGTGCCAGCAGCGTAGTAGAGACAGCGAACACCGGGGAGCTGTTTTTT | CASSVVETANTGELFF
TRBJ2-3 | TRBV7-9 | . | . | TGTGCCAGCAGCTTGGAGGGGGCCCGCACAGATACGCAGTATTTT | CASSLEGARTDTQYF
TRBJ2-2 | TRBV7-6 | . | few | TGTGCCAGCAGCTTACTTTCCGGGGAGCTGTTTTTT | CASSLLSGELFF
TRBJ1-1 | TRBV14 | . | few | TGTGCCAGCAGCCAAGATGCGGTGAACACTGAAGCTTTCTTT | CASSQDAVNTEAFF
TRBJ2-7 | TRBV29-1 | TRBD2 | . | TGCAGCGTACTAGCGGGAGGCTCCTACGAGCAGTACTTC | CSVLAGGSYEQYF
TRBJ2-7 | TRBV19 | TRBD1 | . | TGTGCCAGTAGTCCTTGGCCCGGGGACAGGGGAGAGCAGTACTTC | CASSPWPGDRGEQYF
TRBJ2-7 | TRBV4-3 | TRBD2 | . | TGCGCCAGCAGCCTAGGGACTAGCGGGAGGACTAGCTCCTACGAGCAGTACTTC | CASSLGTSGRTSSYEQYF
TRBJ1-1 | TRBV21-1 | . | . | TGTGCCAGCAGCAAAAAATCCGCCAAAGAGGAGAACACTGAAGCTTTCTTT | CASSKKSAKEENTEAFF
TRBJ1-1 | TRBV5-1 | TRBD1 | . | TGCGCCAGCAGCACCGGGACAGCCGGAGTCGGGGTAGCTTTCTTT | CASSTGTAGVGVAFF
TRBJ2-7 | TRBV7-2 | TRBD2 | . | TGTGCCAGCAGCCCCCGAGTAGCGGGAGCGAGAGAGCAGTACTTC | CASSPRVAGAREQYF
TRBJ1-3 | TRBV7-6 | . | few | TGTGCCAGCAGCTTAGCACAGGGTTACACCATATATTTT | CASSLAQGYTIYF
TRBJ2-3 | TRBV4-3 | TRBD2 | once | TGCGCCAGCAGCCAAGAGACCCGGGGAAGACTAGCAGAGTCCACAGATACGCAGTATTTT | CASSQETRGRLAESTDTQYF
TRBJ2-1 | TRBV5-1 | TRBD1 | . | TGCGCCAGCAGCTTGGTACAGGGGGCTTACAATGAGCAGTTCTTC | CASSLVQGAYNEQFF
TRBJ2-3 | TRBV5-4 | TRBD2 | . | TGTGCCAGCAGCTTGAGGACTAGCGGCACAGATACGCAGTATTTT | CASSLRTSGTDTQYF